Listed below are T cell receptor beta chains from one sample, sequenced in a study. TCRdb called the RT-PCR reads again in MiXCR, with one record for every CDR3 protein. The top ten hold 3.6% of the sample, which has more than 600,000 distinct CDR3 sequences, approximately 15% seen once. Source material: memory CD4+ T cells from blood. These receptors were obtained from a female donor in good health, serving as a healthy control. CDR3s leave out the opening cysteine and the closing phenylalanine or tryptophan. Each record gives: clone size, V gene, J gene, CDR3 protein. Where a row states a size, it is once, few, many or the class of an expanded clone; other rows omit it.

>few|TRBV2|TRBJ1-4
ASSGPGGSEKLF
>many|TRBV6-5|TRBJ2-7
ASRRQGSSYEQY
>-|TRBV2|TRBJ2-4
TSSERENIQY
>-|TRBV6-5|TRBJ2-2
ASSARLAGGPGTGELF
>-|TRBV27|TRBJ1-2
ASSSDGRRNYGYT
>many|TRBV20-1|TRBJ2-1
SARDHSGRALYNEQF
>few|TRBV20-1|TRBJ2-3
SASVSGRNWATDTQY
>once|TRBV28|TRBJ2-7
ASSVGGRGYEQY
>few|TRBV20-1|TRBJ2-3
SARAGGPIDTQY
>few|TRBV4-2|TRBJ1-2
ASSQGTPQGHGYT
>many|TRBV12-3/TRBV12-4|TRBJ2-7
ASSAVKSSYEQY
>many|TRBV7-8|TRBJ2-1
ASKLDTGTSGSYNEQF
>-|TRBV9|TRBJ2-2
ASSVVGSGTGELF
>many|TRBV15|TRBJ2-1
ATSSSSGRTNEQF
>-|TRBV7-2|TRBJ1-1
ASSVWDRGNTEAF
>few|TRBV15|TRBJ1-2
ATSREARRGYT
>-|TRBV20-1|TRBJ2-7
SALLARSYEQY
>-|TRBV7-9|TRBJ2-7
ASSPGLNQYKQY
>few|TRBV29-1|TRBJ2-7
SVEERTSGRSYEQY
>many|TRBV29-1|TRBJ2-3
SVVPGGEVDTQY
>-|TRBV7-2|TRBJ2-1
ASARVAGGEQF
>many|TRBV7-7|TRBJ2-3
ASSLSRGGDTQY
>few|TRBV7-2|TRBJ2-7
ASSLEVAGPTYEQY
>many|TRBV3-1|TRBJ2-7
ASSRGAGGPQEQY
>few|TRBV5-1|TRBJ2-5
ASSYNHQGGETQY
>many|TRBV12-3/TRBV12-4|TRBJ2-7
ASSLAGTGGTYEQY
>few|TRBV5-6|TRBJ1-5
ASSSGQGAINQPQH
>-|TRBV7-2|TRBJ2-5
ASSLWGTGRTQETQY
>few|TRBV20-1|TRBJ1-1
SAQTGGVSTEAF
>few|TRBV6-2/TRBV6-3|TRBJ2-5
ASRLAGGGQETQY
>many|TRBV29-1|TRBJ2-5
SVTPPGETQY
>-|TRBV3-1|TRBJ2-2
ASSRLASGELF
>-|TRBV5-5|TRBJ2-1
ASRREDYGSYNEQF
>few|TRBV10-3|TRBJ1-1
AISIQGVNTEAF
>-|TRBV27|TRBJ2-3
ASRFDRLSTDTQY
>-|TRBV10-3|TRBJ1-2
AISENRGGGYT